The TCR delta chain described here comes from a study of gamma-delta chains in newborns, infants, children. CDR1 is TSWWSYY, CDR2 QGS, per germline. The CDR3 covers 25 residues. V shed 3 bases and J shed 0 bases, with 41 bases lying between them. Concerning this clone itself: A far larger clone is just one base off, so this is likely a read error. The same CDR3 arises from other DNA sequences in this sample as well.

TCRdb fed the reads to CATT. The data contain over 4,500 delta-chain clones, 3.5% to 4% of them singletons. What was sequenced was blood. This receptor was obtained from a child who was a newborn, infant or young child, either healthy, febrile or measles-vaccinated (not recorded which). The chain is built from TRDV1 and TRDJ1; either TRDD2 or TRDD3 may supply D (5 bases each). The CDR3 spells CALGELLGPPWSWTPTRAYTDKLIF. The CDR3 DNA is TGTGCTCTTGGGGAGCTATTGGGGCCTCCTTGGTCCTGGACCCCTACTCGGGCTTACACCGATAAACTCATCTTT.